This passage covers 3 T cell receptor beta chains from one sample sequenced in a study of blood T cell repertoires in COVID-19. The data were produced by immunoSEQ multiplex PCR, yet TCRdb's version contains in-frame clones alone and is incomplete. The sample comprises about 250,000 clones, roughly four fifths of which are singletons, and approximately 4% rests with the top ten. Sequencing was done on a sample of peripheral blood. Receptors originate from a middle-aged man with active or convalescent COVID-19.

The rearrangement links TRBV7-9 to TRBJ2-6; tentatively, D is TRBD2 (6 bases). Germline CDR1 reads SEHNR; CDR2 reads FQNEAQ (reference sequence). The CDR3 runs to 17 residues. Trimming took 1 base from V and 2 from J, leaving 12 bases between them. The CDR3 protein is CASSLGAGGPGANVLTF. The CDR3 DNA sequence: TGTGCCAGCAGCTTAGGGGCTGGAGGGCCTGGGGCCAACGTCCTGACTTTC.

This chain links TRBV7-9 with TRBJ1-6; unclear D gene. Germline assignment: CDR1 SEHNR and CDR2 FQNEAQ (reference sequence). The CDR3 loop spans 16 amino acids. Trimming pared 1 base from V and 3 bases from J, leaving 10 bases between. The CDR3 loop reads CASSLGAPSYNSPLHF. The CDR3 DNA reads as TGTGCCAGCAGCTTAGGAGCCCCGAGCTATAATTCACCCCTCCACTTT.

This clone turned up a few times. The chain is built from TRBV5-1 and TRBJ2-1, with a tentative D call TRBD1 (6 bases). This CDR3 is built from 14 residues. The germline V and J ends were trimmed by 1 base and 9 bases, with 14 bases remaining between them. Germline assignment: CDR1 SGHRS and CDR2 YFSETQ. CDR3 in DNA: TGCGCCAGCAGCTTGATCGGCTCACAGGGTGAGCAGTTCTTC. It codes for CASSLIGSQGEQFF.